This T cell receptor beta chain stems from a study of lung T cells in sarcoidosis with Löfgren's syndrome. General study results and limits: Versus controls, Löfgren's syndrome patients reportedly showed TRAV12-1 and TRBV2 as most expanded.

Trimming took off 2 bases at V and 13 bases at J, with 15 bases between the two ends. The germline CDR1 and CDR2 sequences are SGHTA and FQGNSA. There are 13 residues in the CDR3. From the reads, TCRdb called clonotypes with MiXCR, one entry per CDR3 protein. The table lists roughly 20,000 distinct CDR3 sequences, roughly 20% of them singletons. In its sample, this clonotype is medium-sized. Its antigen remains unidentified. The source of this sequence is a human donor with sarcoidosis (Löfgren's syndrome or another form), or a control subject (not recorded which). The sequenced material came from CD4+ T cells from PBMCs. The genes are TRBV7-2 and TRBJ1-5; D remains unclear. For the CDR3, the DNA is TGTGCCAGCAGCTTATTTTTCGGCAAGGATCAGCATTTT. Amino acid sequence: CASSLFFGKDQHF.